This entry is about one T cell receptor (beta chain). CDR3 length: 11 residues. V lost 6 bases and J lost 2, with 6 bases in between. Germline values: CDR1 DFQATT, CDR2 SNEGSKA (reference sequence). This sample was included in a study of control samples from healthy donors and cancer patients. The data were produced by immunoSEQ multiplex PCR, yet TCRdb's version contains in-frame clones alone and is incomplete. The sample contains about 130,000 clones, around 94% of which appear only once. This rearrangement joins TRBV20-1 to TRBJ2-3, with D hard to call. This receptor was obtained from a man aged 55 to 70 with colorectal cancer. Sequenced: PBMCs. The CDR3 protein is CSAVYTDTQYF. For the CDR3, the DNA is TGCAGTGCCGTCTACACAGATACGCAGTATTTT.